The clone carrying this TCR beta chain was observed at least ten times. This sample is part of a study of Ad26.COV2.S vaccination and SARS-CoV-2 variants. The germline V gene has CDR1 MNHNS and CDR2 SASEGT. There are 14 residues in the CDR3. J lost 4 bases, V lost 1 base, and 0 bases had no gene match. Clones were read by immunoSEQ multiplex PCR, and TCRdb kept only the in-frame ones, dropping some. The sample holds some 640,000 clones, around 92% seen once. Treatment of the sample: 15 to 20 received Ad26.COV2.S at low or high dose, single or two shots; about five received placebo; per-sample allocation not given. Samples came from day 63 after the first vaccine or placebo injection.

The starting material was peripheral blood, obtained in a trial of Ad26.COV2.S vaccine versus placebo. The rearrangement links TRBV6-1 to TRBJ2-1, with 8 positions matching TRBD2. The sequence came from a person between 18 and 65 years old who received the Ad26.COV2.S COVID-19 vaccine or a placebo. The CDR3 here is CASSEVAGYNEQFF. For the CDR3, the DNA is TGTGCCAGCAGTGAAGTAGCGGGGTACAATGAGCAGTTCTTC.